This T cell receptor beta chain was recorded in a study of blood T cell repertoires in COVID-19. Study overall: Italy, Spain and the United States were the sources of the convalescent and acute COVID-19 samples. In each case, the material was cDNA or gDNA derived from T cells, B-cell-depleted T cells, or PBMCs.

CDR1 and CDR2 (germline): MGHRA, YSYEKL. This CDR3 region has 16 residues. Deletions cut 2 bases from V and 1 base from J, with 13 bases between. Only in-frame clones appear in the TCRdb table, and some are missing; sequencing was by immunoSEQ multiplex PCR. Of 450,000 to 500,000 clones listed, 88% are singletons. Sequencing was performed on PBMCs or T cells enriched from blood (not recorded which). The chain is built from TRBV4-1 and TRBJ2-3; TRBD1 is a possible D gene (5 bases). This sequence was found in a woman aged 60 to 75 who had recovered from COVID-19. The CDR3 region is CASSQRWQGGTDTQYF. The CDR3 nucleotides are TGCGCCAGCAGCCAACGATGGCAGGGTGGCACAGATACGCAGTATTTT.